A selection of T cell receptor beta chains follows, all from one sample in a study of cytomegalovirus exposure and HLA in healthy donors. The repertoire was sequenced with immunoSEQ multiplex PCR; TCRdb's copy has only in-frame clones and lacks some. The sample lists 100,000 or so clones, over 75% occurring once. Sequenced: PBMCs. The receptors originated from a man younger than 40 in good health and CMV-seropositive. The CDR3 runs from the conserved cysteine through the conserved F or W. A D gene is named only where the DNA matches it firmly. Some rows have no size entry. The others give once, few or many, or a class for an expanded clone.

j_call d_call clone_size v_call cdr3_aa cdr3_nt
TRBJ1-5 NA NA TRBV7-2 CASSLRDTGQPQHF TGTGCCAGCAGCCTCCGGGACACAGGTCAGCCCCAGCATTTT
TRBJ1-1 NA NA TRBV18 CASSPPEAGVNTEAFF TGTGCCAGCTCACCACCGGAGGCAGGGGTGAACACTGAAGCTTTCTTT
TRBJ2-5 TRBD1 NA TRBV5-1 CASSLVPGQAETQYF TGCGCCAGCAGCTTGGTTCCGGGACAGGCTGAGACCCAGTACTTC
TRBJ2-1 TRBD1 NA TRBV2 CASSEWGRQGSDEQFF TGTGCCAGCAGTGAGTGGGGCCGACAGGGATCAGATGAGCAGTTCTTC
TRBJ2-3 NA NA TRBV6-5 CASSYSGTGYTDTQYF TGTGCCAGCAGTTACTCTGGAACAGGCTACACAGATACGCAGTATTTT
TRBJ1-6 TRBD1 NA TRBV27 CASSPRGQGADSPLHF TGTGCCAGCAGTCCCCGTGGGCAGGGGGCGGATTCACCCCTCCACTTT
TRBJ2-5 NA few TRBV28 CASSRDISQETQYF TGTGCCAGCAGCCGGGACATTAGCCAAGAGACCCAGTACTTC
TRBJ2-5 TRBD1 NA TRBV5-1 CASSLVWTGGGQETQYF TGCGCCAGCAGCTTGGTTTGGACAGGGGGCGGCCAAGAGACCCAGTACTTC
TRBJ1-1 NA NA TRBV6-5 CASSSTGGTEAFF TGTGCCAGCAGTTCCACAGGTGGGACTGAAGCTTTCTTT
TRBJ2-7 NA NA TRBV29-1 CSVKLQGANEQYF TGCAGCGTTAAACTACAGGGAGCTAACGAGCAGTACTTC
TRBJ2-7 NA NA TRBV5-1 CASSLDGRQGTYEQYF TGCGCCAGCAGCTTGGACGGACGGCAGGGAACTTACGAGCAGTACTTC
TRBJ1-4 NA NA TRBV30 CAWSGGSHEKLFF TGTGCCTGGAGTGGTGGGAGCCATGAAAAACTGTTTTTT
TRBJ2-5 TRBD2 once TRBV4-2 CASSSTSGGAAETQYF TGTGCCAGCAGCAGTACTAGCGGGGGGGCCGCGGAGACCCAGTACTTC
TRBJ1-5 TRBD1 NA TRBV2 CASSTRGTGSNQPQHF TGTGCCAGCAGTACCAGGGGGACAGGTAGCAATCAGCCCCAGCATTTT
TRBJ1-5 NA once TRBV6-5 CANSYSLNQPQHF TGTGCCAACAGTTACTCGCTAAATCAGCCCCAGCATTTT
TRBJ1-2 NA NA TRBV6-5 CASRSSLGGYGYTF TGTGCCAGCAGATCCTCCCTCGGCGGCTATGGCTACACCTTC
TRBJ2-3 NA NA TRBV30 CAWGKDRLSTDTQYF TGTGCCTGGGGGAAGGACAGACTAAGCACAGATACGCAGTATTTT
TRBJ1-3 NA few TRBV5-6 CASSLQGLSGNTIYF TGTGCCAGCAGCTTGCAGGGCCTCTCTGGAAACACCATATATTTT
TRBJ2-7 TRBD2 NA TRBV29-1 CSVEFQRGYEQYF TGCAGCGTTGAATTCCAGCGGGGCTACGAGCAGTACTTC
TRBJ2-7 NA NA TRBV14 CASSQVTGYEQYF TGTGCCAGCAGCCAAGTGACGGGATACGAGCAGTACTTC
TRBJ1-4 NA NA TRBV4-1 CASSQGPGYEKLFF TGCGCCAGCAGCCAAGGACCAGGGTATGAAAAACTGTTTTTT
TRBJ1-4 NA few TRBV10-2 CASSESSGRGEKLFF TGCGCCAGCAGTGAGTCCTCAGGGCGAGGCGAAAAACTGTTTTTT
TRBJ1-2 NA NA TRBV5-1 CASSAGGNYGYTF TGCGCCAGCAGCGCGGGGGGTAACTATGGCTACACCTTC
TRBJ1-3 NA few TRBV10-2 CASSDLGGELTGNTIYF TGCGCCAGCAGTGACTTAGGTGGGGAGTTAACCGGAAACACCATATATTTT
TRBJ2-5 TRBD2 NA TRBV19 CASSLPGLARETQYF TGTGCCAGTAGTCTGCCGGGACTAGCGAGAGAGACCCAGTACTTC
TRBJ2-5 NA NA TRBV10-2 CASTPGDFGRTQYF TGCGCCAGCACCCCCGGGGACTTCGGGCGGACCCAGTACTTC
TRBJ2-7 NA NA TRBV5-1 CASSSGASVYEQYF TGCGCCAGCAGCTCCGGAGCAAGTGTCTACGAGCAGTACTTC
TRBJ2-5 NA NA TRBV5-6 CASSFTQSFFQETQYF TGTGCCAGCAGCTTTACACAGTCGTTTTTCCAAGAGACCCAGTACTTC
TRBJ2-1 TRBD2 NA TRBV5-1 CASSGDTSGGPNEQFF TGCGCCAGCAGCGGAGATACTAGCGGGGGCCCCAATGAGCAGTTCTTC
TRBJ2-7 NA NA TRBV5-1 CASSLDSPYEQYF TGCGCCAGCAGCCTGGACTCCCCCTACGAGCAGTACTTC
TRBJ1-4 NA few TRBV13 CASNRGNEKLFF TGTGCCAGCAATAGGGGTAATGAAAAACTGTTTTTT
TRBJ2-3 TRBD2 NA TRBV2 CASSDPGGALGTDTQYF TGTGCCAGCAGTGATCCGGGAGGGGCGCTGGGCACAGATACGCAGTATTTT
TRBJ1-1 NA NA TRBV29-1 CSVELSLNTEAFF TGCAGCGTTGAGCTATCCTTGAACACTGAAGCTTTCTTT
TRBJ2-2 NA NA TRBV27 CASSFSSGDTGELFF TGTGCCAGCAGTTTCTCGAGCGGAGACACCGGGGAGCTGTTTTTT
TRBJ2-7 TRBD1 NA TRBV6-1 CASSARRDSISYEQYF TGTGCCAGCAGTGCACGCCGGGACAGCATATCCTACGAGCAGTACTTC
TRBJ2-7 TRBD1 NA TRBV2 CASRSGQGSHEQYF TGTGCCAGCAGGTCGGGACAGGGATCCCACGAGCAGTACTTC
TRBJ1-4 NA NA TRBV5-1 CASSGDRPNEKLFF TGCGCCAGCAGCGGAGACAGGCCGAATGAAAAACTGTTTTTT
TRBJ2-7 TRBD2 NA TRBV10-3 CAISGGRGEQYF TGTGCCATCAGTGGCGGGCGGGGGGAGCAGTACTTC
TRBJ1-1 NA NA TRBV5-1 CASSLTGRVNTEAFF TGCGCCAGCAGCCTGACCGGCAGGGTGAACACTGAAGCTTTCTTT
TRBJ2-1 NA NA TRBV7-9 CASSPTRRANEQFF TGTGCCAGCAGCCCAACTCGGAGGGCCAATGAGCAGTTCTTC
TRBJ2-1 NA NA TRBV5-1 CASSMNDRVGGQFF TGCGCCAGCAGCATGAATGACAGAGTAGGGGGGCAGTTCTTC
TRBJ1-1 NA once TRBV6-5 CASSRTLNTEAFF TGTGCCAGCAGTCGGACATTGAACACTGAAGCTTTCTTT
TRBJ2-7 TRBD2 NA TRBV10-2 CASSDSLAGKNEQYF TGCGCCAGCAGTGATTCACTAGCGGGGAAGAACGAGCAGTACTTC
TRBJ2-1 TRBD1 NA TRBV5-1 CASSLSSGGSYNEQFF TGCGCCAGCAGCTTGAGCTCAGGGGGCTCCTACAATGAGCAGTTCTTC
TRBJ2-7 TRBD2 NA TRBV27 CASSLGASGYEQYF TGTGCCAGCAGTTTAGGTGCTAGCGGGTACGAGCAGTACTTC
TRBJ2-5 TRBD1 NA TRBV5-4 CASSYGDRGVRETQYF TGTGCCAGCAGCTACGGGGACAGGGGTGTTCGAGAGACCCAGTACTTC
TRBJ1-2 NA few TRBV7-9 CASSLGQSNYGYTF TGTGCCAGCAGCTTAGGACAATCTAACTATGGCTACACCTTC
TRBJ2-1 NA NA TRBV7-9 CASSLVGGGPYNEQFF TGTGCCAGCAGCTTGGTAGGGGGGGGGCCCTACAATGAGCAGTTCTTC
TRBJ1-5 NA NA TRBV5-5 CASSLAVDQPQHF TGTGCCAGCAGCTTGGCCGTAGATCAGCCCCAGCATTTT
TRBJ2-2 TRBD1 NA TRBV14 CASSPDRGVAGELFF TGTGCCAGCAGCCCCGACAGGGGAGTCGCCGGGGAGCTGTTTTTT
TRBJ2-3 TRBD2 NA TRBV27 CASSIRTSPDTQYF TGTGCCAGCAGTATAAGGACTAGCCCAGATACGCAGTATTTT
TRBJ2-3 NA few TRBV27 CASTRGDTQYF TGTGCCAGCACCCGGGGAGATACGCAGTATTTT
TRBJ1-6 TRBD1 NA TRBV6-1 CASSDAGGTGVQAGGF TGTGCCAGCAGTGACGCCGGAGGAACAGGGGTACAAGCCGGAGGATTT
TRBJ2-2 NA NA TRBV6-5 CASSVWRGNTGELFF TGTGCCAGCTCCGTCTGGCGGGGAAACACCGGGGAGCTGTTTTTT